Detailed here is one T cell receptor (beta chain). Its specificity is not known. This specimen belongs to a study of identifying expanded T cells in peripheral blood. Healthy donors had no documented immune events, such as infections, while sampled. Whole-study results and caveats: About 1.2 clones differed between technical replicates, versus about 15 and 19 over time. Across healthy donors, higher total template counts meant significantly greater roughly two-week count variance.

Sequencing was performed with immunoSEQ multiplex PCR; in TCRdb, only in-frame clones are kept and a portion is missing. The sample consists of over 65,000 clones, 80% to 90% of them appearing once. The clonotype comes from a person aged 18 to 70 in good health. The sequenced sample was blood.

CDR3 nucleotide sequence: TGTGCCAGCAGCCGCTCTACCGACCGAGATACGCAGTATTTT. It is translated as CASSRSTDRDTQYF. The chain joins TRBV5-4 to TRBJ2-3, with D unresolved. The CDR3 has 14 amino acids. Trimming removed 4 bases at V and 5 bases at J, with 14 bases between. Germline-derived CDR1 and CDR2 are SGHNT and YYREEE (reference sequence). Drawing the rest from reference TRBV5-4 and TRBJ2-3, the complete variable domain is ETGVTQSPTHLIKTRGQQVTLRCSSQSGHNTVSWYQQALGQGPQFIFQYYREEENGRGNFPPRFSGLQFPNYSSELNVNALELDDSALYLCASSRSTDRDTQYFGPGTRLTVL.